This T cell receptor (beta chain) is from a study of CD8+ T cells in alopecia areata (dated by TCRdb to the late 2010s). At the level of the whole study: Treated patients were enrolled in an open-label pilot trial of oral tofacitinib at 5 to 10 mg twice daily for moderate-to-severe alopecia areata. Tofacitinib-treated patients had biopsies at baseline and at 4 and 24 weeks of treatment, with a later scalp biopsy in several patients. In both human patients and the C3H/HeJ mouse model, the study applied high-throughput TCRbeta sequencing to look at T cell clonal expansion in alopecia areata. RNA was extracted with the PAXgene miRNA kit for fixed scalp, the miRNeasy kit for PBMCs, and the RNeasy kit for mouse skin. Scalp tissue and sorted CD4+ and CD8+ peripheral blood T cells from patchy and totalis/universalis alopecia areata patients and from healthy controls were covered by human TCRbeta sequencing. The SALT score, which quantifies the percentage of affected scalp surface area, was used to measure disease severity in treated patients. immunoSEQ multiplex PCR using 35 Vbeta forward primers and 13 Jbeta reverse primers was used to amplify TCRbeta CDR3 regions. Scalp clonality was compared across normal scalp (n=4), patchy alopecia areata scalp (n=8), and alopecia totalis/universalis scalp (n=8). Patients received tofacitinib for 6 to 18 months and were then followed off drug for 6 months to check for delayed response and recurrence.

On this clone itself: The antigen this receptor binds is unknown. No base-level quality is on record; no much larger clone is a single base apart.

The time point label of this sample denotes: 24 weeks on oral tofacitinib. Explained via the paper, the treatment or condition label denotes: oral pan-JAK inhibitor, 5-10 mg twice daily. Lesional scalp punch biopsies and peripheral blood were obtained from alopecia areata patients. PBMCs were isolated by density centrifugation and stained for CD3, CD4 and CD8, and CD4+ and CD8+ T cells were sorted on a FACSAria. Library preparation used the immunoSEQ multiplex PCR assay. RNA was extracted from all samples and reverse transcribed into cDNA as template for TCR sequencing. SuperScript III was used for first-strand cDNA synthesis, primed with a 2:1 mix of oligo-dT and random hexamers. A synthetic immune receptor repertoire was used to gauge amplification bias, and whatever bias remained was removed computationally. The study's processing was this. After raw reads were preprocessed to remove errors, the CDR3 was defined following IMGT conventions as running from the conserved cysteine to phenylalanine. Clonality was calculated as 1 minus Shannon entropy normalized by log2 of the number of productive unique TCRs. CD4 or CD8 identity of scalp clones was inferred by cross-referencing scalp TCRbeta sequences with sorted blood CD4 and CD8 repertoires. Not all clones reach the TCRdb copy of this immuneACCESS table, which keeps in-frame sequences only. Checked studies attribute under half of the gap to unresolved V genes and leave the rest unexplained. The DNA was the basis for D and trimming; V, J and clone size are from that table. For this sample there are 60,000 to 85,000 clones; approximately 66% appear just once. 20% to 25% of the sample is taken by the ten largest.

The research as a whole found: Shared TCR sequences between patients were less evident than in mice, which may be partly attributable to HLA diversity in the patient population. Because the treated cohort was small and included a single nonresponder, larger studies are needed to assess links between baseline CD8+ expansion and response. Scalp clonality and the number of expanded CD8+ clones among the top 100 scalp clones were significantly decreased by tofacitinib. Resident alphabeta T cells in normal human skin are also sequenced, complicating scalp TCR repertoire analysis, unlike mouse skin dominated by gammadelta T cells. During tofacitinib treatment, many expanded lesional clones remained in scalp and blood, and this persistence may partly explain relapse after treatment is stopped. Compared with normal scalp, lesional scalp, particularly in alopecia totalis/universalis, had higher clonality and more expanded CD8+ clones, which suggests antigenic drive.

V sheds 4 bases and J sheds 5 bases, leaving 13 bases between their ends. The CDR3 contains 14 residues, cysteine and phenylalanine counted. The sequence is cut down to CDR3 DNA, 42 bases in frame from base 1. The germline V gene supplies CDR1 SGHRS and CDR2 YFSETQ. Sequenced material: CD8+ T cells sorted from blood, taken at week 24, from a patient treated with tofacitinib. The receptor's source is a human donor with alopecia areata. The chain links TRBV5-1 with TRBJ2-1; the D segment might be TRBD1 or TRBD2, since each matches 5 bases. The bases are TGCGCCAGCAGCCCGGGGCGTGACGACAATGAGCAGTTCTTC. Its translation is CASSPGRDDNEQFF.